This T cell receptor (beta chain) appears in the sequencing data of a study of post-analysis software for immune sequencing data. As for the study in general: The patients showed relapsing-remitting, secondary progressive and progressive-relapsing multiple sclerosis courses.

With regard to this clonotype: Its antigen is unknown.

The study's findings and limits: The study found TRBV5-6, TRBV5-1 and TRBV20-1 among 5 or 6 TRBV segments more frequent in patients than controls. Versus controls, multiple sclerosis patients showed significantly lower diversity (normalized Chao1). Co-batched samples clustered tightly together by F measure.

Germline V gene lookup returns CDR1 SGHTA and CDR2 FQGNSA. The J segment lost 6 bases and the V segment lost 0 bases, leaving 4 bases of the junction unmatched. The CDR3 spans 15 residues. Prepared libraries of TCR beta cDNA carried unique molecular identifiers. The yield from roughly 1 to 10 million T cells was roughly 500,000 cDNA molecules in total. TCRdb re-derived calls from the PCR reads in MiXCR, one entry per CDR3 protein. This table holds 380,000 or so distinct CDR3 sequences, 30% to 45% found once. The TCR sequence derives from a girl aged 5-17 years with multiple sclerosis. The sequencing input was blood. The V and J genes are TRBV7-2 and TRBJ1-5; 8 bases map to TRBD1. The CDR3 DNA reads TGTGCCAGCAGCTTAGCGGGACAGGTGGCTCAGCCCCAGCATTTT. Its translation: CASSLAGQVAQPQHF.